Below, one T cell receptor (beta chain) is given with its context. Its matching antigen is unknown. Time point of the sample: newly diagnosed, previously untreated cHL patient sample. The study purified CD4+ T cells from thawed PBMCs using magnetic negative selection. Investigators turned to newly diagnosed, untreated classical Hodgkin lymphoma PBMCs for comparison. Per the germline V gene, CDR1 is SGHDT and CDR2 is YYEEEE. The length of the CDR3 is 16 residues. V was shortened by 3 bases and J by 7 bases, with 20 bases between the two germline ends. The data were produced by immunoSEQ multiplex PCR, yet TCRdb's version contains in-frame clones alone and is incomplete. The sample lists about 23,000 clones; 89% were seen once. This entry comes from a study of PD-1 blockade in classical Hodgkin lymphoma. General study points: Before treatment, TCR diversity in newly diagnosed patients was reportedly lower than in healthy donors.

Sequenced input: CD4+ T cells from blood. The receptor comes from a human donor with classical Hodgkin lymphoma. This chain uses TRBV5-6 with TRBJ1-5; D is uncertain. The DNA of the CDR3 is TGTGCCAGCAGCTCCCGACTCCTGGGAAGGGCCCAGCCCCAGCATTTT. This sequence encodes CASSSRLLGRAQPQHF.